This record concerns one T cell receptor (beta chain) sequence. Its antigen is unidentified. The ends lost 7 bases at V and 0 bases at J; junction bases unmatched: 3. The CDR3 totals 13 residues. Germline assignment: CDR1 SGHAT and CDR2 FQNNGV. The data were obtained in a study of OX40 agonist ivuxolimab in advanced cancers. At the level of the study: Partial responses were recorded for three patients, including one with hepatocellular carcinoma and two with cutaneous melanoma.

The assay was immunoSEQ multiplex PCR, and TCRdb's table has in-frame clones only and misses some. The sample holds tens of thousands of clones, approximately 83% seen once. Findings and caveats of the study: Antigen specificity was not determined for the expanded peripheral T cells.

The chain employs TRBV11-2 and TRBJ2-7; TRBD1 matches 7 bases. This material consisted of CD4+ or CD8+ T cells sorted from blood, taken in a trial of the OX40 agonist ivuxolimab. The clonotype was recovered from an adult with an advanced solid tumor such as melanoma, head and neck, liver or kidney cancer. CDR3 sequence (DNA): TGTGCCAGCACCCCAGGGGGCTCCTACGAGCAGTACTTC. Residues: CASTPGGSYEQYF.